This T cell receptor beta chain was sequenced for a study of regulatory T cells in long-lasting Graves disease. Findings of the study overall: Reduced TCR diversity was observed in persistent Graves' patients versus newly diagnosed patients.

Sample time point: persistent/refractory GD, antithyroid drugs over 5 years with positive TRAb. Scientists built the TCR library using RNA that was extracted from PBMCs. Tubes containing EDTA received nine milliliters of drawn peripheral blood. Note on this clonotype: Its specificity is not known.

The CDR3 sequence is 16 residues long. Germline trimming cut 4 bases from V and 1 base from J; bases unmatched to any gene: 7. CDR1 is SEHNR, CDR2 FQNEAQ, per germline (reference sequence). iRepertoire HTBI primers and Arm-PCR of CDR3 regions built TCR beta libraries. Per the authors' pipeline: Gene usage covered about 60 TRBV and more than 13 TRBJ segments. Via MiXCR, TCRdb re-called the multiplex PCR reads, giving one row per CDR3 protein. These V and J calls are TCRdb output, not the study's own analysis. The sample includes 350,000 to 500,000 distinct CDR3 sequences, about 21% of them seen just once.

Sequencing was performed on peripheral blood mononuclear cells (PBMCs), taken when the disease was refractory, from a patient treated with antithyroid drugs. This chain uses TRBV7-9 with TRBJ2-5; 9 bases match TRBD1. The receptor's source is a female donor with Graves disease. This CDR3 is CASSSQGTGSQETQYF. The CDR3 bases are TGTGCCAGCAGCTCCCAGGGGACAGGGAGCCAAGAGACCCAGTACTTC.